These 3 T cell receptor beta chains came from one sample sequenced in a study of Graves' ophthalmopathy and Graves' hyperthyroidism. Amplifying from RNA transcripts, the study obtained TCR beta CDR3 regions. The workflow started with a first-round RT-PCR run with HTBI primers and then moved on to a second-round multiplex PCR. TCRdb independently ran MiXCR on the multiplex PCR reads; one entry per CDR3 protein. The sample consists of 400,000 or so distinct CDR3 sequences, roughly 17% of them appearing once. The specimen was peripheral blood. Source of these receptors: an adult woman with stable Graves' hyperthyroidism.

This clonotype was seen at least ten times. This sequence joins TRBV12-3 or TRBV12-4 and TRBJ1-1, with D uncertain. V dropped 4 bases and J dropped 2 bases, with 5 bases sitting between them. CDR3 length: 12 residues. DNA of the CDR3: TGTGCCAGCAGTTACACTAACACTGAAGCTTTCTTT. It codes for CASSYTNTEAFF.

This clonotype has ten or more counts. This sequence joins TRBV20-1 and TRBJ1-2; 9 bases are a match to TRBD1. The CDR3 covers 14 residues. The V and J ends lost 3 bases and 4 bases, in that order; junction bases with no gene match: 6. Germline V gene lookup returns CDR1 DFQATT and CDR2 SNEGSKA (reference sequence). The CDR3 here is CSASSGTGLYGYTF. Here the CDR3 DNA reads TGCAGTGCTAGCTCCGGGACAGGGCTCTATGGCTACACCTTC.

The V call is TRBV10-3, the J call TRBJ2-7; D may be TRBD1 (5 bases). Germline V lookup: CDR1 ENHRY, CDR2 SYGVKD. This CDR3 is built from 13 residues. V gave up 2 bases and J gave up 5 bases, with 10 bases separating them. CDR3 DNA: TGTGCCATCAGTGAGGGGGCTGACCACGAGCAGTACTTC. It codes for CAISEGADHEQYF.